The 20 T cell receptor beta chains below all came from one sample that was sequenced in a study of T-cell memory formation after mild COVID-19. In TCRdb, the 5' RACE reads were re-called with MiXCR into one record per CDR3 protein. The table includes about 350,000 distinct CDR3 sequences, under 15% detected once. Specimen: PBMCs or a T cell subset sorted from them (not recorded which). These receptors all stem from a young man who had mild COVID-19 (a few samples of this study predate the infection). Cell type and time point are not known.

The chain employs TRBV7-9 and TRBJ2-3; the match to TRBD2 covers 10 bases. This CDR3 has 16 amino acids. Germline-derived CDR1 and CDR2 are SEHNR and FQNEAQ (reference sequence). V was pared by 5 bases and J by 3 bases, with 8 bases of the junction left unmatched. The CDR3 reads CASSPVASGGTDTQYF. CDR3 nucleotides: TGTGCCAGCAGCCCCGTAGCTAGCGGGGGAACAGATACGCAGTATTTT.

In its sample, this clonotype was seen a few times. The chain couples TRBV23-1 to TRBJ2-7; 8 bases map to TRBD1. TRBV23-1 is an open reading frame, and its role is uncertain. The CDR3 contains 14 residues. V lost 7 bases and J lost 7; bases outside the gene matches: 12. CDR3 loop: CASKLTDRVKEQYV. DNA for the CDR3: TGCGCCAGCAAACTAACGGACAGGGTGAAAGAGCAGTACGTC.

This clonotype has ten or more counts. The J gene is TRBJ1-1, the V gene TRBV4-3, with D possibly matching TRBD1 (5 bases). This CDR3 comprises 15 residues. Between the trimmed V and J ends, which lost 0 bases and 5 bases, there was a span of 13 bases. Germline values: CDR1 LGHNA, CDR2 YSLEER. In nucleotides, the CDR3 is TGCGCCAGCAGCCAAGATCAGTGGGGCACTACTGAAGCTTTCTTT. Translating gives CASSQDQWGTTEAFF.

This clonotype was observed many times. V gene TRBV5-5 combines with J gene TRBJ2-5; D perhaps matches TRBD2 (5 bases). The germline V gene encodes CDR1 SGHKS and CDR2 YYEKEE (reference sequence). This CDR3 comprises 12 residues. Trimming stripped 3 bases from V and 5 bases from J, with 8 bases between. CDR3 region: CASSSSGETQYF. The DNA for the CDR3 is TGTGCCAGCAGCTCTTCGGGGGAGACCCAGTACTTC.

The rearrangement links TRBV28 to TRBJ2-2; TRBD1 aligns across 8 bases. The CDR3 is made up of 15 amino acids. V dropped 6 bases and J dropped 6; count of bases not matched to a gene: 9. The germline CDR1 and CDR2 sequences are MDHEN and SYDVKM. The CDR3 spells CASSWGQAVAGELFF. The CDR3, as DNA: TGTGCCAGCAGCTGGGGACAGGCGGTTGCCGGGGAGCTGTTTTTT.

This sequence joins TRBV7-9 and TRBJ2-5; D unclear. Germline CDR1 is SEHNR and CDR2 is FQNEAQ (reference sequence). Trimming left V 5 bases short and J 4 bases short, with 20 bases between. The CDR3 extends over 16 amino acids. CDR3 bases: TGTGCCAGCAGCCCTACTCCCGGTCCCGCAGGAGAGACCCAGTACTTC. The encoded protein is CASSPTPGPAGETQYF.

This clonotype was detected only a few times. The chain combines TRBV28 with TRBJ1-5, with 9 bases matching TRBD1. Germline V gene lookup returns CDR1 MDHEN and CDR2 SYDVKM. V lost 8 bases to trimming and J lost 6 bases; unmatched junction nucleotides: 11. The CDR3 length is 15 residues. CDR3: CASSRTGAGTQPQHF. For the CDR3, the DNA is TGTGCCAGCTCAAGGACAGGGGCAGGCACTCAGCCCCAGCATTTT. Variable domain in full (rest from reference TRBV28 and TRBJ1-5): DVKVTQSSRYLVKRTGEKVFLECVQDMDHENMFWYRQDPGLGLRLIYFSYDVKMKEKGDIPEGYSVSREKKERFSLILESASTNQTSMYLCASSRTGAGTQPQHFGDGTRLSIL.

A few counts support this clonotype. The rearrangement links TRBV4-3 to TRBJ2-2; D might be TRBD2 (5 bases). V was trimmed by 0 bases and J by 9 bases, leaving 14 bases between them. CDR1 is LGHNA, CDR2 YSLEER, per germline. This CDR3 has 15 residues. CDR3 in amino acids: CASSQEVEGPRELFF. CDR3 DNA sequence: TGCGCCAGCAGCCAAGAAGTAGAGGGTCCCAGGGAGCTGTTTTTT.

This clonotype was counted between two and nine times. The chain is built from TRBV9 and TRBJ2-1; no clear D gene. The CDR3 runs 13 residues. The V end lost 3 bases, the J end lost 1 base, and 5 bases lay between the germline ends. Germline V CDR1 and CDR2: SGDLS, YYNGEE. CDR3 in amino acids: CASSAASYNEQFF. CDR3 sequence (DNA): TGTGCCAGCAGCGCGGCGTCCTACAATGAGCAGTTCTTC.

The rearrangement links TRBV6-5 to TRBJ2-3; possible D gene TRBD2, 5 bases. V lost 7 bases and J 0 bases, leaving 14 bases between the germline ends. Germline loops: CDR1 MNHEY, CDR2 SVGAGI. The length of the CDR3 is 15 residues. In nucleotides, the CDR3 is TGTGCCAGCACTAGCACGTACTATAGCACAGATACGCAGTATTTT. Its translation is CASTSTYYSTDTQYF.

This clonotype came up a few times. The chain recombines TRBV2 with TRBJ2-1; 10 bases agree with TRBD2. The CDR3 is made up of 11 amino acids. Losses at the gene ends were 10 bases for V and 12 bases for J; bases not matched to a gene: 6. Per germline, CDR1 SNHLY and CDR2 FYNNEI. The CDR3 sequence is CANLAGVGQFF. DNA for the CDR3: TGTGCCAATCTAGCGGGGGTAGGGCAGTTCTTC.

This clonotype was observed a few times. The chain links TRBV5-1 to TRBJ2-7, with a weak D call TRBD1 (6 bases). This CDR3 contains 14 residues. V dropped 3 bases and J dropped 1 base, with 11 bases sitting between them. Germline loops: CDR1 SGHRS, CDR2 YFSETQ. CDR3 coding DNA: TGCGCCAGCAGCTCAACAGGGCCTTCCTACGAGCAGTACTTC. Protein sequence: CASSSTGPSYEQYF. The full variable domain, with the rest looked up from reference TRBV5-1 and TRBJ2-7, is KAGVTQTPRYLIKTRGQQVTLSCSPISGHRSVSWYQQTPGQGLQFLFEYFSETQRNKGNFPGRFSGRQFSNSRSEMNVSTLELGDSALYLCASSSTGPSYEQYFGPGTRLTVT.

The gene calls are TRBV24-1 and TRBJ1-5, with D possibly being TRBD1 (5 bases). V dropped 6 bases and J dropped 8 bases, with 19 bases sitting between them. CDR1 is KGHDR and CDR2 is SFDVKD in the germline V gene. The CDR3 is 15 residues long. The DNA of the CDR3 is TGTGCCACCAGTCCGGGCTTATACCTAGGGGAGCCCCAGCATTTT. Its translation: CATSPGLYLGEPQHF.

This sequence joins TRBV7-2 and TRBJ2-1; 9 bases match TRBD1. Trimming at V came to 3 bases and at J to 6 bases, leaving 3 bases not matched to a gene. This CDR3 has 14 amino acids. Germline loops: CDR1 SGHTA, CDR2 FQGNSA. CDR3 amino acids: CASSFSDRGNEQFF. The CDR3 coding sequence is TGTGCCAGCAGCTTCTCGGACAGGGGCAATGAGCAGTTCTTC.

This chain connects TRBV6-1 to TRBJ2-7; weak D call: TRBD2 (5 bases). The CDR3 contains 16 residues. Per the germline V gene, CDR1 is MNHNS and CDR2 is SASEGT. V lost 3 bases and J lost 3, with 18 bases in between. Here the CDR3 DNA reads TGTGCCAGCAGTGATAGAGGGTTTCCCGCACTCTACGAGCAGTACTTC. This gives the protein CASSDRGFPALYEQYF.

This clonotype showed up many times. This chain joins TRBV4-2 and TRBJ2-5, with 7 bases that match TRBD2. Germline V gene data show CDR1 as LGHNA and CDR2 as YNFKEQ. The length of the CDR3 is 16 residues. V gave up 2 bases and J gave up 0 bases; unmatched junction bases: 6. The CDR3 DNA sequence: TGTGCCAGCAGCCAAAGGGATGGGGGGGACCAAGAGACCCAGTACTTC. Residues: CASSQRDGGDQETQYF.

The rearrangement links TRBV20-1 to TRBJ1-5; D remains ambiguous. From germline, CDR1 is DFQATT and CDR2 SNEGSKA (reference sequence). CDR3 length: 14 amino acids. V lost 1 base and J 0 bases, leaving 7 bases between the germline ends. CDR3 in DNA: TGCAGTGCTAGAGCCGCTGATAGCAATCAGCCCCAGCATTTT. Residues: CSARAADSNQPQHF.

There are many counts of this clonotype. The gene calls are TRBV29-1 and TRBJ2-1; D gene unclear. CDR1 SQVTM and CDR2 ANQGSEA come from the germline V gene. This CDR3 has 13 amino acids. V was cut by 2 bases and J by 8 bases, with 13 bases left in between. The CDR3 nucleotides read TGCAGCGTTGAACCAGCGTTGGGCGATGAGCAGTTCTTC. This gives the protein CSVEPALGDEQFF.

The J gene is TRBJ2-7, the V gene TRBV20-1, with 9 bases identical to TRBD1. The CDR3 is 12 amino acids. CDR1 DFQATT and CDR2 SNEGSKA come from the germline V gene (reference sequence). V trimming: 0 bases; J trimming: 13 bases; junction bases outside the gene matches: 7. The CDR3 region has the DNA TGCAGTGCTAGAGAACCCGGGACAGGGCTTTACGTC. Its translation: CSAREPGTGLYV.

This clonotype was observed many times. The gene calls are TRBV11-2 and TRBJ2-2; 8 nucleotides match TRBD1. V lost 6 bases, J lost 4 bases, and 7 bases stayed unmatched. The CDR3 is 15 residues long. The germline V gene encodes CDR1 SGHAT and CDR2 FQNNGV. The CDR3 bases are TGTGCCAGCAGTGGGCAGGACAGGGTCACCGGGGAGCTGTTTTTT. This sequence encodes CASSGQDRVTGELFF.